This is a list of T cell receptor beta chains from one sample in a study of T cells after yellow fever vaccination. TCRdb used MiXCR to reprocess the 5' RACE reads, holding one entry per CDR3 protein. The table has over 100,000 distinct CDR3 sequences, approximately 8.4% seen once. Material: CD8+ T cells sorted from PBMCs, obtained 45 days after the yellow fever booster vaccination. The receptor set was obtained from a man in his thirties or forties who received the YFV17D yellow fever vaccine. Both conserved end residues are part of each CDR3. The order of the fields is D gene, clone size, V gene, J gene, CDR3 protein, CDR3 DNA. The D gene is left open where the match is weak. Size is omitted from some rows. Given values are once, few, many or a class for expanded clones.

>.|.|TRBV9|TRBJ2-2
CASSEENSVTTGELFF
TGTGCCAGCAGCGAAGAGAATAGCGTAACCACCGGGGAGCTGTTTTTT
>.|many|TRBV27|TRBJ2-7
CASATLSSGYEQYF
TGTGCCAGCGCAACCCTCTCCTCGGGATACGAGCAGTACTTC
>TRBD2|.|TRBV20-1|TRBJ2-7
CSASSGPREGYEQYF
TGCAGTGCTAGCTCCGGGCCCCGGGAGGGGTACGAGCAGTACTTC
>.|.|TRBV7-8|TRBJ1-4
CASSTASTGLTNEKLFF
TGTGCCAGCAGCACAGCATCCACAGGGTTAACTAATGAAAAACTGTTTTTT
>.|many|TRBV27|TRBJ2-7
CASSLIGGGTYEQYF
TGTGCCAGCAGTTTAATCGGCGGCGGGACCTACGAGCAGTACTTC
>.|few|TRBV7-9|TRBJ1-1
CASSPSIGEMTEAFF
TGTGCCAGCAGCCCCAGTATAGGGGAGATGACTGAAGCTTTCTTT
>.|many|TRBV7-2|TRBJ2-3
CASSLGSAGSDTQYF
TGTGCCAGCAGCTTAGGATCAGCAGGGTCAGATACGCAGTATTTT
>.|many|TRBV27|TRBJ2-3
CATSRGHTQYF
TGTGCCACCTCACGGGGACATACGCAGTATTTT
>.|few|TRBV28|TRBJ2-2
CASSFVAEPNTGELFF
TGTGCCAGCAGTTTTGTAGCGGAGCCCAACACCGGGGAGCTGTTTTTT
>.|many|TRBV7-6|TRBJ2-2
CASSLGGGEGGELFF
TGTGCCAGCAGCTTAGGCGGCGGGGAAGGCGGGGAGCTGTTTTTT
>.|many|TRBV12-3/TRBV12-4|TRBJ2-3
CASSLVITDTQYF
TGTGCCAGCAGTTTGGTGATCACAGATACGCAGTATTTT
>.|many|TRBV9|TRBJ1-1
CASSGERPEAFF
TGTGCCAGCAGCGGCGAGCGACCTGAAGCTTTCTTT
>.|many|TRBV27|TRBJ2-7
CASSFARGGDEQYF
TGTGCCAGCAGTTTCGCCAGGGGAGGCGACGAGCAGTACTTC
>TRBD2|many|TRBV7-2|TRBJ2-1
CASSRSLAVFYNEQFF
TGTGCCAGCAGCCGATCCCTAGCGGTATTTTACAATGAGCAGTTCTTC
>.|.|TRBV6-5|TRBJ2-5
CASSYGALETQYF
TGTGCCAGCAGTTACGGAGCTCTGGAGACCCAGTACTTC
>TRBD2|many|TRBV29-1|TRBJ2-7
CSVGTSGTYEQYF
TGCAGCGTGGGGACTAGCGGCACCTACGAGCAGTACTTC
>.|many|TRBV5-6|TRBJ1-2
CASSLWGASNYGYTF
TGTGCCAGCAGCTTATGGGGGGCCTCTAACTATGGCTACACCTTC
>.|few|TRBV29-1|TRBJ2-7
CSVEVLANEQYF
TGCAGCGTTGAAGTGTTAGCAAACGAGCAGTACTTC
>.|many|TRBV12-3/TRBV12-4|TRBJ2-7
CASSSVGAPTGYEQYF
TGTGCCAGCAGCTCCGTCGGGGCGCCGACCGGGTACGAGCAGTACTTC
>TRBD1|many|TRBV6-2/TRBV6-3|TRBJ1-5
CASSYIGQGNQPQHF
TGTGCCAGCAGTTACATTGGACAGGGTAATCAGCCCCAGCATTTT
>.|.|TRBV12-3/TRBV12-4|TRBJ2-7
CASSYNAMPYEQYF
TGTGCCAGCAGTTACAACGCTATGCCTTACGAGCAGTACTTC
>.|few|TRBV14|TRBJ1-5
CASSHGGVDQPQHF
TGTGCCAGCAGCCATGGGGGCGTGGATCAGCCCCAGCATTTT
>TRBD2|few|TRBV28|TRBJ2-3
CASSITSKRERATDTQYF
TGTGCCAGCAGTATTACGTCCAAGCGGGAGAGGGCCACAGATACGCAGTATTTT
>.|many|TRBV27|TRBJ2-1
CASRVSMPYNEQFF
TGTGCCAGCCGGGTTTCGATGCCCTACAATGAGCAGTTCTTC
>.|many|TRBV20-1|TRBJ2-3
CSAPPWPLRGGDTQYF
TGCAGTGCCCCGCCATGGCCCCTTCGAGGCGGGGATACGCAGTATTTT
>TRBD2|.|TRBV10-2|TRBJ2-1
CASGTSGPYNEQFF
TGCGCCAGCGGGACTAGCGGTCCCTACAATGAGCAGTTCTTC
>.|medium-sized|TRBV4-3|TRBJ2-7
CASSLSLEIYEQYF
TGCGCCAGCAGCCTTTCACTTGAAATCTACGAGCAGTACTTC
>.|many|TRBV20-1|TRBJ2-1
CSANTGLGNEQFF
TGCAGTGCTAACACTGGTCTAGGCAATGAGCAGTTCTTC
>.|many|TRBV27|TRBJ1-1
CASSLLISAGTAEAFF
TGTGCCAGCAGTTTATTGATATCAGCCGGGACCGCGGAAGCTTTCTTT
>TRBD1|many|TRBV7-9|TRBJ1-1
CASSSPTGGITEAFF
TGTGCCAGCAGCTCCCCTACAGGGGGCATCACTGAAGCTTTCTTT
>TRBD1|few|TRBV29-1|TRBJ2-5
CSVEGGGRETQYF
TGCAGCGTTGAAGGAGGGGGCCGGGAGACCCAGTACTTC
>.|.|TRBV15|TRBJ2-6
CATTTDIPGANVLTF
TGTGCCACCACCACGGACATACCCGGGGCCAACGTCCTGACTTTC
>TRBD2|few|TRBV2|TRBJ2-1
CASRSGTSGSISYNEQFF
TGTGCCAGCAGGTCCGGGACTAGCGGGAGTATATCCTACAATGAGCAGTTCTTC
>TRBD1|many|TRBV28|TRBJ2-1
CASSSGTAVGNEQFF
TGTGCCAGCAGTTCCGGGACAGCCGTGGGGAATGAGCAGTTCTTC
>TRBD2|many|TRBV5-6|TRBJ2-4
CASSLAGAGGLENIQYF
TGTGCCAGCAGCTTGGCCGGGGCGGGAGGGCTGGAAAACATTCAGTACTTC
>.|many|TRBV6-6|TRBJ2-1
CASSSTRGEFF
TGTGCCAGCAGTTCCACTAGAGGGGAGTTCTTC
>TRBD2|many|TRBV6-2/TRBV6-3|TRBJ2-1
CASSSLAGEGNEQFF
TGTGCCAGCAGTTCCCTAGCGGGAGAGGGCAATGAGCAGTTCTTC
>.|many|TRBV5-5|TRBJ2-3
CASSLYQGSDTQYF
TGTGCCAGCAGCTTATACCAGGGGTCAGATACGCAGTATTTT
>TRBD2|many|TRBV29-1|TRBJ2-4
CSVPSGITKNIQYF
TGCAGCGTTCCGAGCGGGATTACCAAAAACATTCAGTACTTC
>TRBD2|.|TRBV20-1|TRBJ2-3
CSARAQEGGTNF
TGCAGTGCTAGGGCCCAGGAGGGAGGGACGAATTTT
>TRBD2|many|TRBV20-1|TRBJ2-3
CSAAPWSGMFSDTQYF
TGCAGTGCCGCCCCCTGGAGCGGGATGTTCTCAGATACGCAGTATTTT
>.|many|TRBV6-2/TRBV6-3|TRBJ2-5
CASSYSNQEPLQETQYF
TGTGCCAGCAGTTACTCGAATCAGGAGCCTCTACAAGAGACCCAGTACTTC
>.|many|TRBV20-1|TRBJ1-2
CSARERAQGYGYTF
TGCAGTGCTAGAGAACGGGCCCAGGGCTATGGCTACACCTTC
>.|.|TRBV10-2|TRBJ2-7
CATGEGLPPYEQYF
TGCGCCACCGGCGAAGGACTCCCCCCCTACGAGCAGTACTTC
>TRBD2|.|TRBV7-9|TRBJ2-1
CASTRGGSEQFF
TGTGCCAGCACCCGGGGGGGGAGTGAGCAGTTCTTC
>TRBD2|many|TRBV20-1|TRBJ2-3
CSARGYSGSLDTQYF
TGCAGTGCTAGGGGGTATAGCGGGAGTTTAGATACGCAGTATTTT
>.|many|TRBV27|TRBJ2-1
CASSFLPSYNEQFF
TGTGCCAGCAGTTTCCTCCCCTCGTACAATGAGCAGTTCTTC
>.|many|TRBV27|TRBJ2-7
CASSETWTELTYEQYF
TGTGCCAGCAGTGAGACCTGGACAGAATTGACTTACGAGCAGTACTTC
>TRBD2|many|TRBV7-9|TRBJ2-1
CASSPREGRGEQFF
TGTGCCAGCAGCCCACGGGAGGGGAGAGGTGAGCAGTTCTTC
>.|few|TRBV15|TRBJ2-7
CATRTASAYEQYF
TGTGCCACCCGGACCGCGTCGGCCTACGAGCAGTACTTC
>.|many|TRBV27|TRBJ2-1
CASSRSGYNEQFF
TGTGCCAGCAGCCGCTCCGGCTACAATGAGCAGTTCTTC
>.|many|TRBV29-1|TRBJ2-2
CSARDASNTGELFF
TGCAGCGCCAGGGACGCCTCGAACACCGGGGAGCTGTTTTTT
>.|many|TRBV12-3/TRBV12-4|TRBJ2-2
CASSFGTGELFF
TGTGCCAGCAGTTTTGGAACCGGGGAGCTGTTTTTT
>.|many|TRBV7-6|TRBJ2-1
CASTYRGMNEQFF
TGTGCCAGCACCTATCGGGGTATGAATGAGCAGTTCTTC
>.|many|TRBV7-2|TRBJ2-7
CASSLEQLFYEQYF
TGTGCCAGCAGCCTAGAGCAGCTGTTCTACGAGCAGTACTTC